This is a list of T cell receptor beta chains from one sample in a study of shared T cell receptors in the human thymus. Sequencing used immunoSEQ multiplex PCR; TCRdb keeps in-frame clones, though not all of them. The sample shows approximately 660,000 clones, 85% to 90% of them seen only once. The same data also contributed to another study, on human thymus T cells.

Sequencing input: thymocytes. The receptor set was obtained from a boy under two years old with a congenital heart defect. Both conserved end residues are part of each CDR3. A D gene is named only where the DNA matches it firmly. A clone size is listed for some rows: how often the clone was seen (once, few, many), or a class if it is expanded.

v_gene	j_gene	d_gene	abundance	CDR3nt	CDR3aa
TRBV11-3	TRBJ2-7	NA	once	TGTGCCAGCAGCTTTAACGATCTACCACGGGGGGCGGGCCTTTCCTACGAGCAGTACTTC	CASSFNDLPRGAGLSYEQYF
TRBV7-2	TRBJ1-2	NA	NA	TGTGCCAGCACCCAGGGTAGCTATGGCTACACCTTC	CASTQGSYGYTF
TRBV5-6	TRBJ1-5	NA	NA	TGTGCCAGCAGCTTGGGGCGGGGCGGCCAGCCCCAGCATTTT	CASSLGRGGQPQHF
TRBV28	TRBJ2-5	TRBD2	NA	TGTGCCAGCAGTTTTTCTAGCGGGATAATGGGGGTCGCCCAGTACTTC	CASSFSSGIMGVAQYF
TRBV19	TRBJ2-7	TRBD1	NA	TGTGCCAGTAGTAAGGACAGGGGGCTCGAGCAGTACTTC	CASSKDRGLEQYF
TRBV7-9	TRBJ2-3	NA	once	TGTGCCAGCAGCCCCGGACAGACCCGAGATACGCAGTATTTT	CASSPGQTRDTQYF
TRBV19	TRBJ2-7	NA	NA	TGTGCCAGTAGTATAAGGACAAGTGGAACCACCTACGAGCAGTACTTC	CASSIRTSGTTYEQYF
TRBV29-1	TRBJ2-7	NA	once	TGCAGCGTTGAACTGGCGGGGGCTACTTACGACTACGAGCAGTACTTC	CSVELAGATYDYEQYF
TRBV27	TRBJ2-7	TRBD2	NA	TGTGCCAGCAGTAAGGCAGGGAGGGCGAGGGGCGAGCAGTACTTC	CASSKAGRARGEQYF
TRBV9	TRBJ2-1	TRBD2	NA	TGTGCCAGCAGCGGCGGGGGGGGTGCTAGCGACTACAATGAGCAGTTCTTC	CASSGGGGASDYNEQFF
TRBV18	TRBJ2-7	NA	once	TGTGCCAGCTCACAGGACAGAGTAATGGGGCAGTACTTC	CASSQDRVMGQYF
TRBV10-3	TRBJ1-1	NA	NA	TGTGCCATCAGTGGATCTGGGCCGAACACTGAAGCTTTCTTT	CAISGSGPNTEAFF
TRBV5-4	TRBJ2-3	TRBD2	NA	TGTGCCAGCAGCTTCAGCGGGAGAGAGGGCACAGATACGCAGTATTTT	CASSFSGREGTDTQYF
TRBV10-2	TRBJ2-3	TRBD2	NA	TGCGCCAGCACCGTGACTAGCGGGAGCTCAGATACGCAGTATTTT	CASTVTSGSSDTQYF
TRBV29-1	TRBJ2-4	TRBD1	NA	TGCAGCGTTGAACTAACCGGGACAGGGGACAAAAACATTCAGTACTTC	CSVELTGTGDKNIQYF
TRBV28	TRBJ2-7	NA	NA	TGTGCCAGCAGTCCGGGACTCGGCCCCTACGAGCAGTACTTC	CASSPGLGPYEQYF
TRBV15	TRBJ2-7	NA	few	TGTGCCACCAGCAGAGAGACCCAGGGGAACGAGCAGTACTTC	CATSRETQGNEQYF
TRBV5-1	TRBJ2-3	TRBD2	NA	TGCGCCAGCAGCCTGGTGGGGTGGGAGGGCCCCGCTCAAGAGTATTTT	CASSLVGWEGPAQEYF
TRBV7-3	TRBJ2-1	NA	NA	TGTGCCAGCAGCTTACAGGGGTTCTCCTACAATGAGCAGTTCTTC	CASSLQGFSYNEQFF
TRBV30	TRBJ2-2	NA	NA	TGTGCCTGGAGTGTCGGCAGGCCGAACACCGGGGAGCTGTTTTTT	CAWSVGRPNTGELFF
TRBV27	TRBJ1-1	NA	NA	TGTGCCAGCAGTTTAAGAAAGGGAGGCACTGAAGCTTTCTTT	CASSLRKGGTEAFF
TRBV6-1	TRBJ1-2	NA	NA	TGTGCCAGCAGTGAGAGGGCTAACTATGGCTACACCTTC	CASSERANYGYTF
TRBV5-6	TRBJ2-3	TRBD1	NA	TGTGCCAGCAGCTGGATCGGGACAGGAAGGACTGGACCCACAGATACGCAGTATTTT	CASSWIGTGRTGPTDTQYF
TRBV2	TRBJ1-5	NA	NA	TGTGCCAGCAGTGAATTTCATAATTTGGGGCTCCCCGGGAGGCCCCAGCATTTT	CASSEFHNLGLPGRPQHF
TRBV7-9	TRBJ1-5	NA	NA	TGTGCCAGCAGCTACCCGGTCCTCCGCGGTAATCAGCCCCAGCATTTT	CASSYPVLRGNQPQHF